This T cell receptor (beta chain) was found in a study of T cells after yellow fever vaccination (dated by TCRdb to the late 2010s). Looking at the study overall: Libraries from fractions with low cell numbers were prepared with the SMART-Seq v4 Ultra Low Input RNA kit. Bulk TCR alpha and beta repertoires were sequenced longitudinally to track T-cell clones before and after primary and booster YFV17D yellow fever vaccination. Two healthy male donors, one aged 18 to 30 and one aged 30 to 40 years, were included in the cohort. Bulk PBMC replicates and cell subsets were isolated from blood drawn at multiple timepoints before and after both primary and secondary immunization. The study at large found these results: A small fraction of clonotypes showed up in both the CD4 and CD8 compartments, probably as a result of convergent recombination. Because abundant contaminating clonotypes from the bulk population could be contained in FACS-sorted repertoires, computational filtering was required. After the booster, most clones that had expanded after primary vaccination were detected again (around 95% of CD4 and around nine tenths of CD8), suggesting broad maintenance of memory. Because the study included only a couple of donors, the extent to which the findings can be generalized is limited. The secondary T-cell response was found to be weaker but faster than the primary response, with a peak reached on day 5 rather than on day 15.

The label giving this sample's treatment or condition can be read as: live attenuated yellow fever vaccine strain. At each blood-draw timepoint, two biological replicates of bulk PBMCs were obtained. A standard Ficoll-Paque protocol was used to isolate PBMCs from peripheral blood. RNA was extracted with TriZol from bulk PBMCs, CD4 and CD8 fractions, and dextramer-positive and dextramer-negative fractions. This clonotype was seen more than once but under ten times. Its cognate antigen has yet to be identified. Base qualities are not at hand, and no much larger clone is one base apart. TCR cDNA was synthesized by 5'RACE template switching, which introduced a universal primer site and unique molecular identifiers. Priming for cDNA synthesis came from both the TCR alpha and TCR beta constant segments. Two PCR steps were used to amplify libraries, with sample barcodes and sequencing adapters being added in the second step. Libraries were sequenced on Illumina HiSeq 2500 (2x100 bp) or NovaSeq (2x150 bp). As for the authors' bioinformatics: Demultiplexing of reads and collapsing into UMI consensus sequences were performed with MIGEC, and V(D)J alignment was carried out with MiXCR. Clonotypes responding to the vaccine were identified with edgeR on replicate PBMC samples, with the criteria of FDR below 0.01 and a log2 fold change above 5 up to day 15. Each bulk clonotype received a CD4 or CD8 identity based on whether the sequenced CD4 or CD8 repertoire contained that clonotype at higher abundance. Starting from the raw public reads, TCRdb applied fastp trimming at Q25, assembled clones with MiXCR and retained in-frame beta chains. A single entry per CDR3 protein holds the most common genes and DNA from its merged rows. Here the V and J calls rest on TCRdb's processing, not on the authors' analysis. This sample comprises 400,000 to 650,000 distinct CDR3 sequences, roughly a fifth of them detected only once. About a sixth of the sample rests with the top ten.

V is clipped by 8 bases and J by 1 base, and the sequence between their germline boundaries is 14 bases long. Based on the germline V gene, the CDR1 and CDR2 sequences are SGHTA and FQGNSA. There are 14 amino acids in the CDR3, from cysteine to phenylalanine inclusive. Just the 42-base CDR3 DNA is kept, in frame starting at base 1. The chain uses TRBV7-2 and TRBJ1-1, with the D segment identity uncertain. This clonotype was obtained from a man in his late teens or twenties who received the YFV17D yellow fever vaccine. The sequenced sample was PBMCs, obtained 21 days after the first yellow fever vaccination. The DNA is TGTGCCAGCGGCCTGAGTAGGTGGAACACTGAAGCTTTCTTT. Protein translation: CASGLSRWNTEAFF.